These 18 T cell receptor beta chains came from one sample sequenced in a study of blood T cell repertoires in COVID-19. The assay was immunoSEQ multiplex PCR, and TCRdb's table has in-frame clones only and misses some. Among 150,000 to 200,000 clones listed, around 82% were seen once. The sequenced sample was peripheral blood. All receptors come from a human donor with acute or convalescent COVID-19. The donor label of this sample is uncertain.

This rearrangement joins TRBV4-1 to TRBJ1-2; D is ambiguous. Germline V gene lookup returns CDR1 MGHRA and CDR2 YSYEKL. The CDR3 contains 13 residues. V lost 0 bases to trimming and J lost 4 bases, with 6 bases between them. CDR3 region: CASSQDGSYGYTF. In DNA, the CDR3 is TGCGCCAGCAGCCAAGATGGTAGCTATGGCTACACCTTC.

This chain connects TRBV4-1 to TRBJ2-5, with 7 bases fitting TRBD1. The V segment lost 5 bases and the J segment 3 bases; nucleotides outside the gene matches: 9. The CDR3 has 15 amino acids. Per the germline V gene, CDR1 is MGHRA and CDR2 is YSYEKL. In DNA, the CDR3 is TGCGCCAGCAGCAACCCCGACAGGGCGGAAGAGACCCAGTACTTC. It encodes CASSNPDRAEETQYF.

The chain links TRBV6-5 to TRBJ1-1, with D tentatively TRBD1 (6 bases). This CDR3 contains 15 residues. Trimming shortened V by 1 base and J by 4 bases, and 13 bases separated the two germline ends. Germline lookup yields CDR1 MNHEY and CDR2 SVGAGI. The CDR3 DNA reads TGTGCCAGCAGTTACTGGGGGGGGCAGAGCACTGAAGCTTTCTTT. Amino acids: CASSYWGGQSTEAFF.

This chain links TRBV28 with TRBJ2-5; TRBD2 is a possible D gene (6 bases). Trimming cost V 4 bases and J 2 bases, with 23 bases left between them. This CDR3 has 18 residues. Germline CDR1 and CDR2: MDHEN and SYDVKM. The CDR3 region has the DNA TGTGCCAGCAGTTCCCCCTCCCTCGGACTATGGACGCAAGAGACCCAGTACTTC. This codes for CASSSPSLGLWTQETQYF. The full variable domain, rest sourced from reference TRBV28 and TRBJ2-5, is DVKVTQSSRYLVKRTGEKVFLECVQDMDHENMFWYRQDPGLGLRLIYFSYDVKMKEKGDIPEGYSVSREKKERFSLILESASTNQTSMYLCASSSPSLGLWTQETQYFGPGTRLLVL.

This chain uses TRBV7-3 with TRBJ2-7; a weak D match, TRBD2 (5 bases). This CDR3 is 17 amino acids long. Trimming removed 2 bases from V and 0 bases from J, with 17 bases in between. The germline V gene encodes CDR1 SGHTA and CDR2 FQGTGA. CDR3 nucleotide sequence: TGTGCCAGCAGCTTAGAAAGGAGGATCTTTAGCTCCTACGAGCAGTACTTC. It translates to CASSLERRIFSSYEQYF.

This clone was seen more than once but under ten times. This chain uses TRBV29-1 with TRBJ1-1; TRBD1 is a possible D gene (5 bases). Trimming cost V 5 bases and J 8 bases, with 18 bases left between them. The CDR3 runs to 13 residues. CDR1 is SQVTM and CDR2 is ANQGSEA in the germline V gene. CDR3 sequence reads: CSVTPGGAPEAFF. The CDR3 DNA reads as TGCAGCGTTACCCCCGGAGGGGCCCCCGAAGCTTTCTTT. Filled out from reference TRBV29-1 and TRBJ1-1, the complete variable domain reads SAVISQKPSRDICQRGTSLTIQCQVDSQVTMMFWYRQQPGQSLTLIATANQGSEATYESGFVIDKFPISRPNLTFSTLTVSNMSPEDSSIYLCSVTPGGAPEAFFGQGTRLTVV.

This chain connects TRBV5-4 to TRBJ2-4, with a tentative D call TRBD2 (5 bases). The ends were cut back, 0 bases at V and 1 base at J, with 11 bases in the middle. Per the germline V gene, CDR1 is SGHNT and CDR2 is YYREEE (reference sequence). The CDR3 covers 16 residues. The CDR3 region has the DNA TGTGCCAGCAGCTTGGACCCACGGGGTGCCAAAAACATTCAGTACTTC. It is translated as CASSLDPRGAKNIQYF. Full variable domain (missing parts from reference TRBV5-4 and TRBJ2-4): ETGVTQSPTHLIKTRGQQVTLRCSSQSGHNTVSWYQQALGQGPQFIFQYYREEENGRGNFPPRFSGLQFPNYSSELNVNALELDDSALYLCASSLDPRGAKNIQYFGAGTRLSVL.

Here the CDR3 DNA reads TGTGCCAGCTCTCCGGACAGGGTCTTTGAAAAACTGTTTTTT. Its protein is CASSPDRVFEKLFF. This chain links TRBV18 with TRBJ1-4, with TRBD1 identical over 8 bases. Trimming cost V 6 bases and J 7 bases; bases outside gene matches: 7. CDR1 is KGHSH, CDR2 LQKENI, per germline. CDR3 length: 14 amino acids.

This sequence joins TRBV28 and TRBJ2-7; D perhaps matches TRBD2 (5 bases). Germline CDR1 reads MDHEN; CDR2 reads SYDVKM. The CDR3 runs 14 residues. Trimming left V 6 bases short and J 1 base short, with 13 bases between. CDR3 sequence (DNA): TGTGCCAGCAGCCCGGGGATCTTATCCTACGAGCAGTACTTC. Translating gives CASSPGILSYEQYF.

The V and J genes are TRBV29-1 and TRBJ1-1; no clear D gene. Germline CDR1 SQVTM, CDR2 ANQGSEA. CDR3 length: 13 amino acids. V was trimmed by 6 bases and J by 2 bases, leaving 13 bases between them. The CDR3 nucleotides are TGCAGCGTAACGGGGTCCTCTAACACTGAAGCTTTCTTT. As protein: CSVTGSSNTEAFF.

This clone was found a few times. V and J are TRBV5-1 and TRBJ1-2, with 11 nucleotides matching TRBD1. The CDR3 length is 14 residues. Per the germline V gene, CDR1 is SGHRS and CDR2 is YFSETQ. V trimming: 3 bases; J trimming: 3 bases; junction bases outside the gene matches: 1. The CDR3 DNA is TGCGCCAGCAGCTGGACAGGGGGCGACTATGGCTACACCTTC. Translation gives CASSWTGGDYGYTF.

This clone was detected only once. This sequence joins TRBV3-1 (or the pseudogene TRBV3-2) and TRBJ1-4, with TRBD1 matching over 12 bases. This CDR3 is built from 18 residues. The V gene's germline CDR1 is LGHDT and CDR2 YNNKEL (reference sequence). V lost 5 bases, J lost 8 bases, and 15 bases stayed unmatched. In DNA form, the CDR3 reads TGTGCCAGCAGCAGCCCCACCGGGACAGGGGGCTTTTGGGAAAAACTGTTTTTT. This codes for CASSSPTGTGGFWEKLFF.

The V call is TRBV6-5, the J call TRBJ1-6; a weak D match, TRBD1 (5 bases). V shed 0 bases and J shed 6 bases, with 12 bases lying between them. CDR3 length: 16 amino acids. From germline, CDR1 is MNHEY and CDR2 SVGAGI. The CDR3, as DNA: TGTGCCAGCAGTTACTCCGAGCAGGGTGTTAATTCACCCCTCCACTTT. Amino acids: CASSYSEQGVNSPLHF.

The genes are TRBV6-5 and TRBJ2-5, with 10 nucleotides matching TRBD2. The CDR3 is made up of 15 amino acids. Germline assignment: CDR1 MNHEY and CDR2 SVGAGI. After removal of 6 bases from V and 3 bases from J, the junction contained 7 bases not matched to a gene. The CDR3 DNA reads TGTGCCAGCAGGCCCCCTCTAGCGGGGGAAGAGACCCAGTACTTC. This sequence encodes CASRPPLAGEETQYF.

This clone was recorded only once. The chain recombines TRBV6-2 or TRBV6-3 with TRBJ2-3, with D maybe TRBD1 (5 bases). CDR1 MNHEY and CDR2 SVGEGT come from the germline V gene. CDR3 length: 15 amino acids. V was trimmed by 1 base and J by 4 bases, leaving 12 bases between them. DNA for the CDR3: TGTGCCAGCAGTTACTACGATCTAGGGGCAGATACGCAGTATTTT. It translates to CASSYYDLGADTQYF.

The chain is built from TRBV30 and TRBJ2-2; D is unresolved. The V end was cut by 4 bases, the J end by 5 bases, with 14 bases between. The CDR3 contains 14 residues. From germline, CDR1 is GTSNPN and CDR2 SVGIG (reference sequence). This CDR3 reads CAWIRVVETGELFF. The CDR3 DNA sequence: TGTGCCTGGATCCGGGTAGTGGAAACCGGGGAGCTGTTTTTT.

The V and J genes are TRBV11-3 and TRBJ2-3; D not resolved. V dropped 1 base and J dropped 7 bases, with 6 bases sitting between them. The CDR3 totals 12 residues. Per the germline V gene, CDR1 is SGHNT and CDR2 is YENEEA. Here the CDR3 DNA reads TGTGCCAGCAGCTTAGGAGGAAATACGCAGTATTTT. As protein: CASSLGGNTQYF.

The chain uses TRBV5-6 and TRBJ2-7; D possibly corresponds to TRBD2 (6 bases). The CDR3 extends over 16 amino acids. V lost 1 base, J lost 4 bases, and 18 bases lay in between. The germline V gene encodes CDR1 SGHDT and CDR2 YYEEEE. CDR3 in DNA: TGTGCCAGCAGCTTGAGGACTATAAAGCTGGTGTACGAGCAGTACTTC. This encodes CASSLRTIKLVYEQYF.